The next 8 T cell receptor beta chains were all read from a single sample in a study of cytomegalovirus exposure and HLA in healthy donors. A multiplex PCR was run with 60 Vbeta primers and 13 Jbeta primers. Measured with immunoSEQ multiplex PCR; TCRdb has only the in-frame clones, and not every one. The data hold 130,000 or so clones, with 80% to 85% observed a single time. Sequenced input: PBMCs. These receptors all come from a woman aged 45-65 years in good health and CMV-seropositive.

The chain links TRBV7-9 to TRBJ2-2; unclear D gene. V dropped 1 base and J dropped 1 base, with 10 bases sitting between them. The CDR3 extends over 16 amino acids. From germline, CDR1 is SEHNR and CDR2 FQNEAQ (reference sequence). The CDR3, as DNA: TGTGCCAGCAGCTTAGGAGGTCTAGTGAACACCGGGGAGCTGTTTTTT. Its translation: CASSLGGLVNTGELFF.

With respect to this clone: This sample includes further DNA sequences coding for the same CDR3. V and J are TRBV18 and TRBJ2-1; 7 bases map to TRBD1. This CDR3 has 14 residues. Trimming at V came to 1 base and at J to 4 bases, leaving 1 base not matched to a gene. Germline V lookup: CDR1 KGHSH, CDR2 LQKENI. The CDR3 DNA reads as TGTGCCAGCTCACCACTGACAGGGTACAATGAGCAGTTCTTC. This translates into CASSPLTGYNEQFF.

The chain is built from TRBV5-1 and TRBJ1-1; D gene uncertain. Germline CDR1 SGHRS, CDR2 YFSETQ. This CDR3 has 11 amino acids. V was shortened by 0 bases and J by 10 bases, with 7 bases between the two germline ends. The CDR3 loop is CASSLGRRAFF. The CDR3 nucleotides read TGCGCCAGCAGCTTGGGCCGGAGAGCTTTCTTT.

A single count supports this clone. The rearrangement uses TRBV7-3 and TRBJ2-7; 11 bases line up with TRBD2. The CDR3 runs 15 residues. CDR1 is SGHTA, CDR2 FQGTGA, per germline. Germline trimming cut 6 bases from V and 5 bases from J; bases unmatched to any gene: 9. The CDR3 loop reads CASSPGLAGYDEQYF. The CDR3 nucleotides read TGTGCCAGCAGTCCCGGACTAGCGGGTTACGACGAGCAGTACTTC.

This chain connects TRBV5-1 to TRBJ2-7; D possibly corresponds to TRBD2 (5 bases). The CDR3 is 15 residues long. V was clipped by 0 bases and J by 0 bases, with 10 bases between them. CDR1 is SGHRS and CDR2 is YFSETQ in the germline V gene. In DNA, the CDR3 is TGCGCCAGCAGCTTGGGTGGACGGGACTCCTACGAGCAGTACTTC. Protein product: CASSLGGRDSYEQYF.

The chain's CDR3 is CASSSSTGGLVQYF. CDR3 bases: TGTGCCAGCAGTTCATCGACAGGGGGCCTCGTTCAGTACTTC. This chain joins TRBV28 and TRBJ2-7, with 10 bases lining up with TRBD1. This CDR3 is built from 14 residues. V lost 4 bases and J lost 10; bases outside the gene matches: 10. The germline V gene encodes CDR1 MDHEN and CDR2 SYDVKM.

The rearrangement joins TRBV10-2 to TRBJ1-1, with TRBD1 as a possible D gene (6 bases). The CDR3 runs to 16 residues. V shed 9 bases and J shed 1 base, with 21 bases lying between them. Germline V lookup: CDR1 WSHSY, CDR2 SAAADI. CDR3 region: CASRRYSGHPNTEAFF. The CDR3 DNA follows: TGCGCCAGTCGTAGATATTCGGGACACCCGAACACTGAAGCTTTCTTT.

The rearrangement links TRBV13 to TRBJ1-6; perhaps TRBD1 as D (6 bases). Trimming cost V 1 base and J 9 bases, with 13 bases left between them. CDR1 is PRHDT and CDR2 is FYEKMQ in the germline V gene (reference sequence). The CDR3 has 15 amino acids. The CDR3 is CASSLEGGGLSPLHF. CDR3 nucleotides: TGTGCCAGCAGCTTAGAGGGAGGGGGACTTTCACCCCTCCACTTT.